The 25 T cell receptor beta chains below come from one sample, sequenced in a study of T cells in Graves' hyperthyroidism and ophthalmopathy. There were TCR beta CDR3 regions amplified from RNA transcripts. Researchers ran a first-round RT-PCR on the TCR CDR3 using the HTBI primer set. A single record per CDR3 protein comes from TCRdb applying MiXCR to the multiplex PCR reads. This sample has under 200,000 distinct CDR3 sequences, with over 8% found just once. Sequenced sample: blood. The receptors originated from a woman between 18 and 30 years old with Graves' hyperthyroidism that later progressed to Graves' ophthalmopathy.

In its sample, this clonotype was seen a few times. The chain is built from TRBV5-6 and TRBJ2-7; the D gene is possibly TRBD1 (5 bases). Germline CDR1 and CDR2: SGHDT and YYEEEE. Trimming pared 6 bases from V and 0 bases from J, leaving 10 bases between. CDR3 length: 13 residues. CDR3 residues: CASNRKSSYEQYF. In nucleotides, the CDR3 is TGTGCCAGCAACAGGAAGTCCTCCTACGAGCAGTACTTC.

The V and J genes are TRBV6-1 and TRBJ2-1; TRBD1 matches at 8 bases. The CDR3 length is 13 residues. Germline trimming cut 5 bases from V and 9 bases from J; bases unmatched to any gene: 6. Germline V lookup: CDR1 MNHNS, CDR2 SASEGT. The CDR3 nucleotides are TGTGCCAGCAGTCGTGACAGGGGTGGTGAGCAGTTCTTC. It is translated as CASSRDRGGEQFF.

The CDR3 nucleotides are TGTGCCAGCAGCTTTGGTCAGGGGGGAGGCTACACCTTC. Its protein product is CASSFGQGGGYTF. The chain employs TRBV5-6 and TRBJ1-2, with 7 bases identical to TRBD1. The germline V gene encodes CDR1 SGHDT and CDR2 YYEEEE. Unmatched junction bases numbered 6, after V lost 2 bases and J lost 8 bases. The length of the CDR3 is 13 residues. Based on the CDR3 plus reference TRBV5-6 and TRBJ1-2, the full variable domain is DAGVTQSPTHLIKTRGQQVTLRCSPKSGHDTVSWYQQALGQGPQFIFQYYEEEERQRGNFPDRFSGHQFPNYSSELNVNALLLGDSALYLCASSFGQGGGYTFGSGTRLTVV.

Notes on this clonotype: This may come from a read error, since a much larger clone is one base off. The chain employs TRBV11-2 and TRBJ1-1; 11 positions agree with TRBD1. Germline V gives CDR1 SGHAT, CDR2 FQNNGV. The CDR3 consists of 16 residues. The CDR3, as DNA: TGTGCCAGCAGCCATGGAGGACAGGGGGCCGACACTGAAGCTTTATTT. Translated, it gives CASSHGGQGADTEALF.

Ten or more counts support this clonotype. This chain uses TRBV28 with TRBJ1-1; TRBD1 agrees at 7 bases. The germline CDR1 and CDR2 sequences are MDHEN and SYDVKM. This CDR3 comprises 14 residues. The ends lost 5 bases at V and 6 bases at J; junction bases unmatched: 9. The CDR3 reads CASSQTGLGAEAFF. Here the CDR3 DNA reads TGTGCCAGCAGTCAGACAGGGCTTGGGGCTGAAGCTTTCTTT.

This clonotype was recorded at least ten times. The chain couples TRBV6-2 or TRBV6-3 to TRBJ2-1, with TRBD1 matching over 10 bases. Germline loops: CDR1 MNHEY, CDR2 SVGEGT. The CDR3 runs to 21 residues. Trimming took 6 bases from V and 0 from J; bases not matched to a gene: 20. CDR3 in DNA: TGTGCCAGCAGCTTCGACAGGACAGGGGGGCAAATCATTAGCTCCTACAATGAGCAGTTCTTC. Translation gives CASSFDRTGGQIISSYNEQFF.

This clonotype was seen repeatedly, ten times or more. The V gene is TRBV30, the J gene TRBJ2-2; D is ambiguous. In germline, CDR1 is GTSNPN, CDR2 SVGIG (reference sequence). The CDR3 is made up of 13 amino acids. V lost 4 bases to trimming and J lost 2 bases, with 8 bases between them. CDR3 loop: CAWKGTNTGELFF. Written as DNA, the CDR3 is TGTGCCTGGAAGGGAACTAACACCGGGGAGCTGTTTTTT. Full variable domain (outside the CDR3, taken from reference TRBV30 and TRBJ2-2): SQTIHQWPATLVQPVGSPLSLECTVEGTSNPNLYWYRQAAGRGLQLLFYSVGIGQISSEVPQNLSASRPQDRQFILSSKKLLLSDSGFYLCAWKGTNTGELFFGEGSRLTVL.

This clonotype occurred many times. The chain has TRBV12-3 or TRBV12-4 and TRBJ1-6; the D is unclear. The CDR3 loop spans 16 amino acids. Deletions cut 6 bases from V and 4 bases from J, with 16 bases between. Here the CDR3 reads CASRREAGRYNSPLHF. In nucleotides, the CDR3 is TGTGCCAGCAGAAGGGAGGCCGGAAGATATAATTCACCCCTCCACTTT.

This chain joins TRBV30 and TRBJ1-6; no definite D call. CDR3 length: 17 residues. CDR1 and CDR2 (germline): GTSNPN, SVGIG (reference sequence). Trimming left V 5 bases short and J 4 bases short, with 21 bases between. DNA of the CDR3: TGTGCCTGGTCTTTGGGATTTGGTGGAGGGTATAATTCACCCCTCCACTTT. Protein sequence: CAWSLGFGGGYNSPLHF.

As for this clonotype: This may come from a read error, since a much larger clone is one base off. CDR3 residues: CSVAGSSGANVLTF. CDR3 sequence (DNA): TGCAGCGTTGCTGGGTCGTCTGGGGCCAACGTCCTGACTTTC. The V gene is TRBV29-1, the J gene TRBJ2-6, with D hard to call. The CDR3 runs 14 residues. Germline assignment: CDR1 SQVTM and CDR2 ANQGSEA. V dropped 4 bases and J dropped 1 base, with 8 bases sitting between them.

This clonotype was recorded many times. The chain employs TRBV2 and TRBJ2-5, with TRBD1 identical over 7 bases. This CDR3 has 15 amino acids. The V gene's germline CDR1 is SNHLY and CDR2 FYNNEI. The V gene end was trimmed by 6 bases and the J gene end by 4 bases; junction bases not matched to a gene: 11. The CDR3 nucleotides read TGTGCCAGCAGCTTAGACAGGGCAGTTGGAGAGACCCAGTACTTC. Protein sequence: CASSLDRAVGETQYF.

This clonotype was seen many times. The chain combines TRBV9 with TRBJ1-2; no firm D call. The CDR3 length is 13 residues. Looked up from germline, CDR1 is SGDLS and CDR2 is YYNGEE. V was shortened by 2 bases and J by 6 bases, with 11 bases between the two germline ends. The CDR3 DNA follows: TGTGCCAGCAGCGTGGACCGAGAAAATGGCTACACCTTC. This translates into CASSVDRENGYTF.

This clonotype has a count of ten or more. The rearrangement links TRBV2 to TRBJ1-2; D is perhaps TRBD1 (6 bases). Trimming pared 5 bases from V and 6 bases from J, leaving 13 bases between. The CDR3 has 13 amino acids. Per germline, CDR1 SNHLY and CDR2 FYNNEI. The CDR3 spells CASSTTGLDGYTF. The CDR3 coding sequence is TGTGCCAGCAGTACTACAGGGCTAGATGGCTACACCTTC. The whole variable domain, filled in from reference TRBV2 and TRBJ1-2, reads EPEVTQTPSHQVTQMGQEVILRCVPISNHLYFYWYRQILGQKVEFLVSFYNNEISEKSEIFDDQFSVERPDGSNFTLKIRSTKLEDSAMYFCASSTTGLDGYTFGSGTRLTVV.

This clonotype was detected many times. The chain carries TRBV2 and TRBJ1-6; tentatively, D is TRBD1 (5 bases). In germline, CDR1 is SNHLY, CDR2 FYNNEI. With 2 bases removed from V and 9 bases from J, the gap between germline ends came to 17 bases. This CDR3 has 16 amino acids. The CDR3 region is CASSERVVRGGSPLHF. CDR3 bases: TGTGCCAGCAGTGAAAGGGTGGTGAGGGGAGGTTCACCCCTCCACTTT.

This clonotype was found many times. The chain couples TRBV19 to TRBJ1-1; 9 bases line up with TRBD1. V was clipped by 5 bases and J by 5 bases; unmatched bases: 6. From germline, CDR1 is LNHDA and CDR2 SQIVND (reference sequence). The CDR3 is made up of 14 amino acids. CDR3 sequence reads: CASSYRGPGTEAFF. The CDR3 DNA follows: TGTGCCAGTAGTTACAGGGGGCCCGGTACTGAAGCTTTCTTT.

This clonotype was seen at least ten times. The V call is TRBV4-1, the J call TRBJ2-7; TRBD2 might be the D (6 bases). The CDR3 length is 15 residues. The germline V and J ends were trimmed by 0 bases and 0 bases, with 9 bases remaining between them. In germline, CDR1 is MGHRA, CDR2 YSYEKL. In DNA form, the CDR3 reads TGCGCCAGCAGCCAAGATTTGACTAGCTCCTACGAGCAGTACTTC. Protein product: CASSQDLTSSYEQYF.

At least ten counts were recorded for this clonotype. CDR3 coding DNA: TGTGCCTCCCGACAGGGGAGCGGGGAGCTGTTTTTT. Amino acids: CASRQGSGELFF. The rearrangement uses TRBV30 and TRBJ2-2; TRBD1 matches 8 bases. The germline CDR1 and CDR2 sequences are GTSNPN and SVGIG (reference sequence). CDR3 size: 12 residues. Trimming at V came to 7 bases and at J to 7 bases, leaving 5 bases not matched to a gene. Together with reference TRBV30 and TRBJ2-2, the CDR3 gives the full variable domain: SQTIHQWPATLVQPVGSPLSLECTVEGTSNPNLYWYRQAAGRGLQLLFYSVGIGQISSEVPQNLSASRPQDRQFILSSKKLLLSDSGFYLCASRQGSGELFFGEGSRLTVL.

This clonotype occurred many times. The V call is TRBV6-1, the J call TRBJ1-3; 7 bases are a match to TRBD1. CDR3 length equals 16 residues. Losses at the gene ends were 4 bases for V and 3 bases for J; bases not matched to a gene: 9. Germline loops: CDR1 MNHNS, CDR2 SASEGT. CDR3: CASSATGTAHGNTIYF. The CDR3 DNA reads as TGTGCCAGCAGTGCGACCGGGACAGCTCATGGAAACACCATATATTTT.

The rearrangement uses TRBV6-4 and TRBJ1-2, with unresolved D. Deletions cut 5 bases from V and 4 bases from J, with 11 bases between. The CDR3 spans 13 residues. Germline V lookup: CDR1 MRHNA, CDR2 SNTAGT. The CDR3, as DNA: TGTGCCAGCAGTAAAAGGACGTCCTATGGCTACACCTTC. Translated, it gives CASSKRTSYGYTF.

There are a few counts of this clonotype. V and J are TRBV4-2 and TRBJ2-7; D gene unclear. CDR3 length: 14 amino acids. The V gene's germline CDR1 is LGHNA and CDR2 YNFKEQ. V dropped 3 bases and J dropped 2 bases, with 11 bases sitting between them. CDR3 in amino acids: CASSQARGTYEQYF. The CDR3, as DNA: TGTGCCAGCAGCCAGGCGCGTGGAACCTACGAGCAGTACTTC.

This clonotype showed up many times. The chain couples TRBV28 to TRBJ2-1; 16 bases agree with TRBD2. The germline CDR1 and CDR2 sequences are MDHEN and SYDVKM. V gave up 6 bases and J gave up 4 bases; unmatched junction bases: 9. The CDR3 sequence is 18 residues long. CDR3 sequence reads: CASRTPGLAGGKYNEQFF. The CDR3 nucleotides are TGTGCCAGCAGAACGCCGGGACTAGCGGGGGGGAAGTACAATGAGCAGTTCTTC.

This clonotype was observed many times. This chain links TRBV20-1 with TRBJ2-3, with a tentative D call TRBD2 (5 bases). Between the trimmed V and J ends, which lost 3 bases and 8 bases, there was a span of 18 bases. The germline gives CDR1 DFQATT, CDR2 SNEGSKA (reference sequence). This CDR3 comprises 14 residues. CDR3 in amino acids: CSASLAGRSGTQYF. The CDR3 DNA is TGCAGTGCTAGCCTGGCGGGCCGGTCAGGTACGCAGTATTTT.

This clonotype was seen many times. The V and J genes are TRBV7-9 and TRBJ1-1; D is uncertain. The CDR3 loop spans 15 amino acids. Deletions cut 4 bases from V and 1 base from J, with 13 bases between. Germline CDR1 and CDR2: SEHNR and FQNEAQ (reference sequence). CDR3 DNA: TGTGCCAGCAGCTCTCTTGGCAGAACGAACACTGAAGCTTTCTTT. It encodes CASSSLGRTNTEAFF.

This clonotype was counted many times. The chain combines TRBV19 with TRBJ2-1; TRBD1 matches at 10 bases. Trimming removed 2 bases from V and 4 bases from J; junction bases left unmatched: 8. The CDR3 has 17 residues. Germline V CDR1 and CDR2: LNHDA, SQIVND (reference sequence). The CDR3 sequence: CASSIRRGTGEYNEQFF. As DNA, the CDR3 is TGTGCCAGTAGTATACGACGAGGGACAGGGGAATACAATGAGCAGTTCTTC.

In its sample, this clonotype was seen many times. The chain employs TRBV9 and TRBJ2-5; tentatively, D is TRBD1 (5 bases). V was clipped by 0 bases and J by 1 base, with 7 bases between them. This CDR3 contains 14 residues. Germline V gene sequence: CDR1 SGDLS, CDR2 YYNGEE. CDR3 loop: CASSVGQGQETQYF. DNA of the CDR3: TGTGCCAGCAGCGTAGGCCAGGGCCAAGAGACCCAGTACTTC.